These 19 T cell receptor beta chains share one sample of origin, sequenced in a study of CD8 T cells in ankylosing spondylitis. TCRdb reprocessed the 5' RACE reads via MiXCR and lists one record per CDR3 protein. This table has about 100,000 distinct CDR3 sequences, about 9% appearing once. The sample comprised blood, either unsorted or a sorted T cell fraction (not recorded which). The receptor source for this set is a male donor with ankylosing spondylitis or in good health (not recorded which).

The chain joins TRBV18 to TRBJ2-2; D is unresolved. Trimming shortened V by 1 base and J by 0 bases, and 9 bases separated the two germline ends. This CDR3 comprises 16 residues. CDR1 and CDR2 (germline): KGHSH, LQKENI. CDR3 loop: CASSPRPASNTGELFF. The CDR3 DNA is TGTGCCAGCTCACCACGCCCAGCCTCGAACACCGGGGAGCTGTTTTTT.

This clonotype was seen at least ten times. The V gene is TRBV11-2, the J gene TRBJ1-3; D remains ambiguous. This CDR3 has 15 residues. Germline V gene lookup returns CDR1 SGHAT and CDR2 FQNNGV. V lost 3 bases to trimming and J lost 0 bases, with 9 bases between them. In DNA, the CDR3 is TGTGCCAGCAGCTTCGAGAGGATCTCTGGAAACACCATATATTTT. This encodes CASSFERISGNTIYF. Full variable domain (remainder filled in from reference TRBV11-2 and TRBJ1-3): EAGVAQSPRYKIIEKRQSVAFWCNPISGHATLYWYQQILGQGPKLLIQFQNNGVVDDSQLPKDRFSAERLKGVDSTLKIQPAKLEDSAVYLCASSFERISGNTIYFGEGSWLTVV.

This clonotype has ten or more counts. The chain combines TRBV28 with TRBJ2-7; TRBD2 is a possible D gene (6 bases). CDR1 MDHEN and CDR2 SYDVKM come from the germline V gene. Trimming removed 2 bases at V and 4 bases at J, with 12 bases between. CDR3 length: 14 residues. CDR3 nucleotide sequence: TGTGCCAGCAGTTTAGTTCAGGGACTTTACGAGCAGTACTTC. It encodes CASSLVQGLYEQYF.

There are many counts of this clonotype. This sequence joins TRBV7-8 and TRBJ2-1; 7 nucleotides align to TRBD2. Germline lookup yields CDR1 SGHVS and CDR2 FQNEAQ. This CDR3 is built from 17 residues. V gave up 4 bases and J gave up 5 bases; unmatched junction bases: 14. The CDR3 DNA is TGTGCCAGCAGCTCCGACGCGGGGGTTCTCACTCACAATGAGCAGTTCTTC. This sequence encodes CASSSDAGVLTHNEQFF.

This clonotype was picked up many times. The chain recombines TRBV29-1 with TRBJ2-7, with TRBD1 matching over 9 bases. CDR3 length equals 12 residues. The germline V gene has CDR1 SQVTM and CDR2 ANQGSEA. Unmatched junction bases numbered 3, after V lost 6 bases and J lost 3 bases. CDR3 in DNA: TGCAGCGTCCGGGACAGGGTCTACGAGCAGTACTTC. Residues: CSVRDRVYEQYF.

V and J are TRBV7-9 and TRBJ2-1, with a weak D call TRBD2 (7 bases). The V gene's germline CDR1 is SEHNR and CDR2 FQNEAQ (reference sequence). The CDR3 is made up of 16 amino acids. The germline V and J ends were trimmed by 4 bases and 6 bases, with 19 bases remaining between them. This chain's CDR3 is CASSSSGGPGLNEQFF. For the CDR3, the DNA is TGTGCCAGCAGCTCTTCCGGGGGGCCTGGCCTCAATGAGCAGTTCTTC.

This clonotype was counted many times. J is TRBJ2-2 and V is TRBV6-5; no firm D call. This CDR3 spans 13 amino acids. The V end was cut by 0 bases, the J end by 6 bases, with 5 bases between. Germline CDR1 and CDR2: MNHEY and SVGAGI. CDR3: CASSYSFPGELFF. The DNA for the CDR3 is TGTGCCAGCAGTTACTCCTTCCCCGGGGAGCTGTTTTTT.

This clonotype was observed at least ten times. CDR3 sequence: CASSLANSLDNYGYTF. The CDR3 DNA follows: TGCGCCAGCAGCTTGGCCAACAGTCTAGATAACTATGGCTACACCTTC. The rearrangement links TRBV5-1 to TRBJ1-2; D ambiguous. CDR3 length equals 16 residues. Trimming removed 0 bases at V and 1 base at J, with 13 bases between. Germline V lookup: CDR1 SGHRS, CDR2 YFSETQ.

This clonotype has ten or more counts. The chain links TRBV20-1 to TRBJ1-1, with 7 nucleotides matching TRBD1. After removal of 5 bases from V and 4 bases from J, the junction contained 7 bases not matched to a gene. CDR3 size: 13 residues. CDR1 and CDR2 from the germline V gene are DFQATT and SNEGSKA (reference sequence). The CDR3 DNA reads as TGCAGTGCTTTGACAGGGAGGGTCACTGAAGCTTTCTTT. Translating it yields CSALTGRVTEAFF.

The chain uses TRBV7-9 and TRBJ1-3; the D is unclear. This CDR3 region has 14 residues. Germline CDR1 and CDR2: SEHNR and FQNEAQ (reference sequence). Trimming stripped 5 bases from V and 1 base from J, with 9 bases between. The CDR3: CASSQRVSGNTIYF. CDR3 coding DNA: TGTGCCAGCAGCCAGAGGGTTTCTGGAAACACCATATATTTT.

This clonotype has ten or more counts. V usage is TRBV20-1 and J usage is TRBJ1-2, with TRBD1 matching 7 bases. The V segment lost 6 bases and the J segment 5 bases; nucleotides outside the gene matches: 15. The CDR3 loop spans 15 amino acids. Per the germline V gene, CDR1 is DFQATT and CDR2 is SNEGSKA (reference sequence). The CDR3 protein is CSAKPPTGDWYGYTF. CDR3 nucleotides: TGCAGTGCCAAGCCCCCCACAGGGGATTGGTATGGCTACACCTTC.

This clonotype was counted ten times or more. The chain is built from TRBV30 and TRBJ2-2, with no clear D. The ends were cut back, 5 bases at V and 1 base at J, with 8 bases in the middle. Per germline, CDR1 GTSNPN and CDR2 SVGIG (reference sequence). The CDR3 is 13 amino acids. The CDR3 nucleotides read TGTGCCTGGGGGATTAGGAACACCGGGGAGCTGTTTTTT. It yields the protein CAWGIRNTGELFF. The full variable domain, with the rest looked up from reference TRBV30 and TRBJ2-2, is SQTIHQWPATLVQPVGSPLSLECTVEGTSNPNLYWYRQAAGRGLQLLFYSVGIGQISSEVPQNLSASRPQDRQFILSSKKLLLSDSGFYLCAWGIRNTGELFFGEGSRLTVL.

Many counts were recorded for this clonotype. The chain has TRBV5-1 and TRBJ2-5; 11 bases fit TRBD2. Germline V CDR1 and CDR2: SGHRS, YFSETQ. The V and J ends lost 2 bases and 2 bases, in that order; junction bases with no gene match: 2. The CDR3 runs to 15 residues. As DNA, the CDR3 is TGCGCCAGCAGCTTAGCTAGCGGGGGGCAAGAGACCCAGTACTTC. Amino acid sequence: CASSLASGGQETQYF.

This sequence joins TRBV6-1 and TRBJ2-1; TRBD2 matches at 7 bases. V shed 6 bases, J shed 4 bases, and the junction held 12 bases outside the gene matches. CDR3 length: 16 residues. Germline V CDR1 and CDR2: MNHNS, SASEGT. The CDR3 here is CASSGLGGDRYNEQFF. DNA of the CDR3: TGTGCCAGCAGCGGACTAGGCGGGGATAGGTACAATGAGCAGTTCTTC.

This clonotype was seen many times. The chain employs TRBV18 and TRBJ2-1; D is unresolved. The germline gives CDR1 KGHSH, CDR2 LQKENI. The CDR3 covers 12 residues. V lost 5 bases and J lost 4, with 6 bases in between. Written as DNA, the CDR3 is TGTGCCAGCTCAAGTATTTACAATGAGCAGTTCTTC. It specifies CASSSIYNEQFF.

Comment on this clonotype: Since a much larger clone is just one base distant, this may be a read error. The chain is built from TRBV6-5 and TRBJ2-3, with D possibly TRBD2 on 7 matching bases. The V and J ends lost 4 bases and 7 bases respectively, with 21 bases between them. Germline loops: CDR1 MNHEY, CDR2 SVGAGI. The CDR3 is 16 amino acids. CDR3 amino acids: CASSSLGGGLRNTQYF. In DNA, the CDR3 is TGTGCCAGCAGTTCCCTTGGCGGGGGCCTCCGGAATACGCAGTATTTT.

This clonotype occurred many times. In DNA form, the CDR3 reads TGTGCCACGGGACAGATCTACGAGCAGTACTTC. It specifies CATGQIYEQYF. The J gene is TRBJ2-7, the V gene TRBV19; 7 nucleotides line up with TRBD1. The CDR3 has 11 residues. Germline V gene lookup returns CDR1 LNHDA and CDR2 SQIVND (reference sequence). The trim removed 10 bases at V and 3 bases at J, leaving 3 bases unmatched.

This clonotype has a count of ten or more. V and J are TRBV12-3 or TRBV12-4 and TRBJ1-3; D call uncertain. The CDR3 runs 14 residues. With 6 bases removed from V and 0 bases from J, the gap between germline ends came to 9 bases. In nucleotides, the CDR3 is TGTGCCAGCAGCATAGTGGTCTCTGGAAACACCATATATTTT. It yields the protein CASSIVVSGNTIYF.

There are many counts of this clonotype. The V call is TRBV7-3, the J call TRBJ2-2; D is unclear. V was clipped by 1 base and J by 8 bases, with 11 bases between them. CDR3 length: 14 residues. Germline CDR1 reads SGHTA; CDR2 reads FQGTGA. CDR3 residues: CASSLMFGSGELFF. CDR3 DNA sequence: TGTGCCAGCAGCTTAATGTTTGGGTCTGGGGAGCTGTTTTTT.